This TCR beta chain was identified during a study of shared clonotypes between healthy human individuals. This CDR3 is 15 amino acids long. Trimming took off 6 bases at V and 0 bases at J, with 14 bases between the two ends. The germline CDR1 and CDR2 sequences are SGHVS and FQNEAQ. Here immunoSEQ multiplex PCR was the method, and the copy in TCRdb shows in-frame clones only, minus some. The sample includes about 820,000 clones, around 92% of them seen just once. The naive CD8 fraction comprised CD45RO-negative cells positively selected for CCR7 and excluded terminally differentiated effector memory CD45RA+ cells.

The sample taken for sequencing was naive CD8+ T cells sorted from blood. The chain employs TRBV7-8 and TRBJ1-1; possible D gene TRBD1, 6 bases. This sequence originates from a man under 40 in good health. CDR3 protein: CASSQTRGLNTEAFF. As DNA, the CDR3 is TGTGCCAGCAGTCAAACTCGGGGGCTGAACACTGAAGCTTTCTTT.